This T cell receptor (beta chain) derives from a study of neurological immune-mediated disorders. Time point given: longitudinal time-point 1 (baseline). The unsorted libraries were produced from 2 million PBMCs held at -80 C. With regard to this clonotype: A junction end diverges from the germline sequence, so it may reflect a read error.

The cDNA was synthesized by 5'RACE incorporating 10-nucleotide random UMIs. TCRdb used MiXCR to reprocess the 5' RACE reads, holding one entry per CDR3 protein. In the table there are 50,000 to 70,000 distinct CDR3 sequences, roughly a tenth of which are singletons. The CDR3 sequence is 18 residues long. From germline, CDR1 is ENHRY and CDR2 SYGVKD. This clonotype was sampled from a male donor with HTLV-1-associated myelopathy (HAM/TSP). The sequencing sample was made of PBMCs. The chain combines TRBV10-3 with TRBJ2-1; D is tentatively TRBD1 or TRBD2 (5 bases each). CDR3 in DNA: TGTGCCATCAGTGAGCAGCCCGGGAAGGGGTCCGCATACAATGAGAAGTTCTTC. It is translated as CAISEQPGKGSAYNEKFF.